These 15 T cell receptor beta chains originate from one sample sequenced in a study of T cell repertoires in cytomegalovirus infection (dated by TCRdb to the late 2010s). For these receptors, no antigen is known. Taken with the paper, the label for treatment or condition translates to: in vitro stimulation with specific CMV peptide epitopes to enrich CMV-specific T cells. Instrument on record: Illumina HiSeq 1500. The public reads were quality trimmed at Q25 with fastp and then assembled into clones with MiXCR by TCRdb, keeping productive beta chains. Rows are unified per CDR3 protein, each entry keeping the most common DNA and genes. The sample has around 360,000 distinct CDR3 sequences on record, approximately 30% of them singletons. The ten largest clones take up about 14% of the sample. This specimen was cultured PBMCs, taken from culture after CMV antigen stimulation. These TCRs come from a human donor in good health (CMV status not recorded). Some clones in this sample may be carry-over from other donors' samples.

CDR3 protein: CASSQEGIPGNTIYF. Written as DNA, the CDR3 is TGCGCCAGCAGCCAAGAGGGGATCCCTGGAAACACCATATATTTT. This rearrangement joins TRBV4-3 to TRBJ1-3; no firm D call. V shed 0 bases and J shed 2 bases, with 8 bases lying between them. The V gene's germline CDR1 is LGHNA and CDR2 YSLEER. CDR3 length equals 15 residues.

The chain's CDR3 is CASMNGRAMGTEAFF. The DNA of the CDR3 is TGTGCCAGCATGAACGGGAGGGCGATGGGCACTGAAGCTTTCTTT. The chain joins TRBV11-2 to TRBJ1-1; no clear D. V was cut by 7 bases and J by 4 bases, with 19 bases left in between. This CDR3 region has 15 residues. CDR1 SGHAT and CDR2 FQNNGV come from the germline V gene.

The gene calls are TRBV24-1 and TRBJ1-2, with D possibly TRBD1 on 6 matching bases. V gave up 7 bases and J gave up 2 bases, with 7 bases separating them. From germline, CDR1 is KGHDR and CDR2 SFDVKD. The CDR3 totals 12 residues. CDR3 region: CATSTGNYGYTF. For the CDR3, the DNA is TGTGCCACCAGCACAGGGAACTATGGCTACACCTTC.

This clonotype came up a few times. CDR3 residues: CALQTAGGLFRNEQFF. CDR3 nucleotides: TGTGCCCTACAGACGGCAGGAGGGCTTTTTCGCAATGAGCAGTTCTTC. The chain is built from TRBV6-1 and TRBJ2-1, with D perhaps matching TRBD2 (6 bases). The CDR3 runs to 16 residues. Germline loops: CDR1 MNHNS, CDR2 SASEGT. V gave up 11 bases and J gave up 6 bases, with 26 bases separating them.

The CDR3 sequence is CASSHSYEQYV. For the CDR3, the DNA is TGTGCCAGCAGTCATTCCTACGAGCAGTACGTC. This sequence joins TRBV6-1 and TRBJ2-7; D uncertain. Germline V gives CDR1 MNHNS, CDR2 SASEGT. V lost 5 bases to trimming and J lost 1 base, with 3 bases between them. The CDR3 has 11 amino acids.

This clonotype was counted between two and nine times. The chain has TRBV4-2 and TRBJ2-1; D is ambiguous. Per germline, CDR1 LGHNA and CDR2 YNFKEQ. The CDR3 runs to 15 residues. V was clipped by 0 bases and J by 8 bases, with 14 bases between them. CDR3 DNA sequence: TGTGCCAGCAGCCAAGATGAGTCAGGATGGGATGAGCAGTTCTTC. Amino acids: CASSQDESGWDEQFF.

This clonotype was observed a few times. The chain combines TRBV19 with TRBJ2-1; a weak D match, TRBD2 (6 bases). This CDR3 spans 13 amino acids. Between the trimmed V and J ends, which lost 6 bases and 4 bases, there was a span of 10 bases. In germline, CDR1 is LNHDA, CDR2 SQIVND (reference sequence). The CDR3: CASRRDGYNEQFF. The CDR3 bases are TGTGCCAGTAGGCGGGACGGGTACAATGAGCAGTTCTTC.

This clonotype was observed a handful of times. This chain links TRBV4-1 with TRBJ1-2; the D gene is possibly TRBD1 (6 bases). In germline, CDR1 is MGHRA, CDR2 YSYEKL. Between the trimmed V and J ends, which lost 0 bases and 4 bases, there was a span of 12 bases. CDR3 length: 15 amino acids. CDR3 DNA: TGCGCCAGCAGCCAAGATAGGACAGTCGGCTATGGCTACACCTTC. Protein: CASSQDRTVGYGYTF.

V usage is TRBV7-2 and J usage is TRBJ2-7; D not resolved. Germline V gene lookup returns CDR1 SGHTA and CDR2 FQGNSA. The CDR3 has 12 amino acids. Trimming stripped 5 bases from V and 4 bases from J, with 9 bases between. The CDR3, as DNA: TGTGCCAGCAGCCCGGACGGGTACGAGCAGTACTTC. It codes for CASSPDGYEQYF. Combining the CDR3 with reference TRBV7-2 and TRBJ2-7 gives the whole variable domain GAGVSQSPSNKVTEKGKDVELRCDPISGHTALYWYRQSLGQGLEFLIYFQGNSAPDKSGLPSDRFSAERTGGSVSTLTIQRTQQEDSAVYLCASSPDGYEQYFGPGTRLTVT.

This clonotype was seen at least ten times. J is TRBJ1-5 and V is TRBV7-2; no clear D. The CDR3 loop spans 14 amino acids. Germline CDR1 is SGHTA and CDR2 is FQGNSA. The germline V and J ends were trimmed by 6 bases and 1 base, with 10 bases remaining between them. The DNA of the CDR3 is TGTGCCAGCAGGCCCGGCCACAGCAATCAGCCCCAGCATTTT. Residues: CASRPGHSNQPQHF.

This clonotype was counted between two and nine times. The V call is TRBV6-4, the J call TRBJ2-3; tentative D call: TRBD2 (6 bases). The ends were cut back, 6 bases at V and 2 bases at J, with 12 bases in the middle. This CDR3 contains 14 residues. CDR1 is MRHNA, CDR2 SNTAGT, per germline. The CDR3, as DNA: TGTGCCAGCAGCGAAGGAGGGCCCACAGATACGCAGTATTTT. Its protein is CASSEGGPTDTQYF.

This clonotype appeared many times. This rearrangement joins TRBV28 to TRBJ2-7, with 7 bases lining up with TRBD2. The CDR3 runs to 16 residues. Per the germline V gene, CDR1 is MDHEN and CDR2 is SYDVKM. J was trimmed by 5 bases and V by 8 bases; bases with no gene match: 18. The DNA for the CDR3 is TGTGCCAGCCTTGGGGGGGATGCGTCGGCCCAGGACGAGCAGTACTTC. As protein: CASLGGDASAQDEQYF.

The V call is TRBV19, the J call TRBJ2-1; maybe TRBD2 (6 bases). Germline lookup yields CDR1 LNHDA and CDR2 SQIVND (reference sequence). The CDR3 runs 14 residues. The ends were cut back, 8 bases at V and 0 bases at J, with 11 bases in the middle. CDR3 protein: CASQGRSSYNEQFF. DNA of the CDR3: TGTGCCAGTCAAGGGAGGAGCTCCTACAATGAGCAGTTCTTC.

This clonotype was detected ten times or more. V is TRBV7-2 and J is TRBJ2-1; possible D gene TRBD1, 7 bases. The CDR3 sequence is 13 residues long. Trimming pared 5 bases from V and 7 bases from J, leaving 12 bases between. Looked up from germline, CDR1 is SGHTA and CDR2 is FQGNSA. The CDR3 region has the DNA TGTGCCAGCAGCCTCAGGGGGGTAAATGAGCAGTTCTTC. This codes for CASSLRGVNEQFF.

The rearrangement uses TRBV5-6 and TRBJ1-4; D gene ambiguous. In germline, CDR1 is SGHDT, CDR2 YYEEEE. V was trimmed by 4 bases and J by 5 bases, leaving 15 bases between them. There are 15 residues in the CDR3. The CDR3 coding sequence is TGTGCCAGCAGCCGGTTACGGGAATTGAATGAAAAACTGTTTTTT. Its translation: CASSRLRELNEKLFF.